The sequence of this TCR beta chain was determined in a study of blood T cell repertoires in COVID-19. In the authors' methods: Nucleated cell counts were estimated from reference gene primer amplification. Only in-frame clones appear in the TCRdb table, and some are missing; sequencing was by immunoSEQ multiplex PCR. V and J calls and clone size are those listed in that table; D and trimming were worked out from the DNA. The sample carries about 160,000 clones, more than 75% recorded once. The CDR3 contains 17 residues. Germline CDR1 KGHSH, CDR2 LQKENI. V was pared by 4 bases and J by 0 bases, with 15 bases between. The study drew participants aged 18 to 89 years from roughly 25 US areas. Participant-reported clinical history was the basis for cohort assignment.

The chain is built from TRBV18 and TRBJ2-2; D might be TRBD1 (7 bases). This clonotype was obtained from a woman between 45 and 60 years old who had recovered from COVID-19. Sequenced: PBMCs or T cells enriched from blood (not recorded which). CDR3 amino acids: CASSLIRGRTNTGELFF. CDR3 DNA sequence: TGTGCCAGCTCACTGATCAGGGGGAGGACGAACACCGGGGAGCTGTTTTTT.